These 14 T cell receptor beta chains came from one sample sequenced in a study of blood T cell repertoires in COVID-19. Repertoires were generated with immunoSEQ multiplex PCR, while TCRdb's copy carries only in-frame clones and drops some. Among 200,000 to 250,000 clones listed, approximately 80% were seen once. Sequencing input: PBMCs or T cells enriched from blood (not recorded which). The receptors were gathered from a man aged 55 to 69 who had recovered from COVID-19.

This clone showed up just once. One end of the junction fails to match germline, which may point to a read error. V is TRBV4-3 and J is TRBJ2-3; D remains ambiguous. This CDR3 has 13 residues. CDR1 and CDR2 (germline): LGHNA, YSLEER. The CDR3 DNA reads TGCGCCAGCAGCCAAGATCGATTAGCTTTCCCGCATTTT. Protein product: CASSQDRLAFPHF.

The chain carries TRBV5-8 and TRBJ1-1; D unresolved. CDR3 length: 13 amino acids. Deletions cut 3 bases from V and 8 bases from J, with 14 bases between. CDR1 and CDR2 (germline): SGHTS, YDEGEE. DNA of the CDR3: TGTGCCAGCAGCTCCACACCGGGAGTAGAAGCTTTCTTT. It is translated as CASSSTPGVEAFF. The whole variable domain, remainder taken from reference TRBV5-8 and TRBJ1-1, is EAGVTQSPTHLIKTRGQQATLRCSPISGHTSVYWYQQALGLGLQFLLWYDEGEERNRGNFPPRFSGRQFPNYSSELNVNALELEDSALYLCASSSTPGVEAFFGQGTRLTVV.

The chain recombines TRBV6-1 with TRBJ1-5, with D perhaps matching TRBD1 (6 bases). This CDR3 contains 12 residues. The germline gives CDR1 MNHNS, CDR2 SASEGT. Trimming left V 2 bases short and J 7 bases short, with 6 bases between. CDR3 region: CASSERGQPQHF. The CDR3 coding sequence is TGTGCCAGCAGTGAAAGGGGGCAGCCCCAGCATTTT.

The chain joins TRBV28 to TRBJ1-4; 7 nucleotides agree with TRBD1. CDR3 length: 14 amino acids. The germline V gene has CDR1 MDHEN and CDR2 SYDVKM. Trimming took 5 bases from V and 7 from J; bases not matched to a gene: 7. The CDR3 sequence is CASSTTGLGEKLFF. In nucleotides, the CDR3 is TGTGCCAGCAGTACGACAGGGCTGGGTGAAAAACTGTTTTTT. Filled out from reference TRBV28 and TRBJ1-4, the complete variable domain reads DVKVTQSSRYLVKRTGEKVFLECVQDMDHENMFWYRQDPGLGLRLIYFSYDVKMKEKGDIPEGYSVSREKKERFSLILESASTNQTSMYLCASSTTGLGEKLFFGSGTQLSVL.

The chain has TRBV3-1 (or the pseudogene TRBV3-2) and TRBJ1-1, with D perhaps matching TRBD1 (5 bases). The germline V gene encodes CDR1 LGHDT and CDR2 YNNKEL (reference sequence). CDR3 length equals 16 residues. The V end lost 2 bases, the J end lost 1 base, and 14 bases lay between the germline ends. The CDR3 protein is CASSQPQGKANTEAFF. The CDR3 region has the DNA TGTGCCAGCAGCCAACCCCAGGGAAAAGCGAACACTGAAGCTTTCTTT.

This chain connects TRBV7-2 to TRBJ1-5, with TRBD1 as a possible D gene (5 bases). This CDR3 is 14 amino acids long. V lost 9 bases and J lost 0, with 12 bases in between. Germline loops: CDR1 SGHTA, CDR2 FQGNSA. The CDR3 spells CASSPRVSNQPQHF. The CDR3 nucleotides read TGTGCCAGTAGTCCCAGGGTTAGCAATCAGCCCCAGCATTTT.

The CDR3 DNA sequence: TGTGCCAGCAGCCAAGATCCGACTGACAGGTCCCAACTGTTTTTT. This codes for CASSQDPTDRSQLFF. The chain links TRBV14 to TRBJ1-4, with D perhaps TRBD1 (6 bases). The V gene's germline CDR1 is SGHDN and CDR2 FVKESK. The CDR3 length is 15 residues. The ends were cut back, 0 bases at V and 12 bases at J, with 17 bases in the middle.

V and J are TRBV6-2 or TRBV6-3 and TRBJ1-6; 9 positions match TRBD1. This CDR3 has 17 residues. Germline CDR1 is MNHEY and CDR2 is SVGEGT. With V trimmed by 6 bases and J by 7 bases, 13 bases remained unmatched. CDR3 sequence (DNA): TGTGCCAGCAGCAAATCTATACAGGGGGCGCGCAATTCACCCCTCCACTTT. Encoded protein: CASSKSIQGARNSPLHF.

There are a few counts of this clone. This CDR3 is CASSETGRDTEAFF. The CDR3 region has the DNA TGCGCCAGCAGCGAGACAGGTAGAGACACTGAAGCTTTCTTT. The V and J genes are TRBV5-1 and TRBJ1-1; a weak D match, TRBD1 (6 bases). Per germline, CDR1 SGHRS and CDR2 YFSETQ. The V end was cut by 4 bases, the J end by 3 bases, with 13 bases between. This CDR3 is 14 amino acids long.

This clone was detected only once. The CDR3 nucleotides are TGTGCTAGTGGTTTGGAACAGGGCTCACCCCTCCACTTT. Amino acids: CASGLEQGSPLHF. This chain uses TRBV12-5 with TRBJ1-6, with D perhaps matching TRBD1 (6 bases). The CDR3 contains 13 residues. Trimming took 1 base from V and 10 from J, leaving 8 bases between them. Germline-derived CDR1 and CDR2 are LGHNT and FRNRAP.

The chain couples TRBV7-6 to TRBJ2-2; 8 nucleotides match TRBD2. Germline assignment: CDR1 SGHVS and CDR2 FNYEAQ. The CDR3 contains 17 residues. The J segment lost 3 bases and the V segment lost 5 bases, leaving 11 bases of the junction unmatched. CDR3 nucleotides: TGTGCCAGCAGCCCGTCGGGGGGGGGCTATCACACCGGGGAGCTGTTTTTT. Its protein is CASSPSGGGYHTGELFF.

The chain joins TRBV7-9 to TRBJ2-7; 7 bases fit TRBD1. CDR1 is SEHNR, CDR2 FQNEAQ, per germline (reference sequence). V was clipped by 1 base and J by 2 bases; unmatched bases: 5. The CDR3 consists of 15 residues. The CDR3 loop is CASSLEGAATYEQYF. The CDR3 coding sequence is TGTGCCAGCAGCTTAGAGGGGGCCGCTACCTACGAGCAGTACTTC.

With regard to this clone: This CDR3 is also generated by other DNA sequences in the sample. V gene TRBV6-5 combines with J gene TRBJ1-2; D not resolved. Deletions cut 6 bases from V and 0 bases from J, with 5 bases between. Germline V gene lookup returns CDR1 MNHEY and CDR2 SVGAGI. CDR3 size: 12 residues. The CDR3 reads CASRRANYGYTF. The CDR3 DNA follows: TGTGCCAGCAGAAGAGCTAACTATGGCTACACCTTC.

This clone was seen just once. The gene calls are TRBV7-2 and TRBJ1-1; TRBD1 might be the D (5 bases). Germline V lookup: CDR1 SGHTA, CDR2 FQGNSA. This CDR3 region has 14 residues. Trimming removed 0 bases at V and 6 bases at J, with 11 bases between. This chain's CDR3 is CASSLAVGRAEAFF. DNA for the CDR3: TGTGCCAGCAGCTTAGCGGTGGGGCGCGCTGAAGCTTTCTTT.